This T cell receptor (beta chain) was sequenced for a study of blood T cell repertoires in COVID-19 (dated by TCRdb to the early 2020s). Regarding the study in general: The collaborator samples originated in the United States, Italy and Spain and spanned the acute and convalescent phases of COVID-19. The material from the prospective study consisted of cDNA or gDNA derived from T cells, B-cell-depleted T cells, or PBMCs. The dataset comprised deeply sampled blood TCRbeta repertoires from subjects exposed to, actively infected with, or recovered from COVID-19. The repertoires were released in a freely available public database intended as a resource for research on the immune response to SARS-CoV-2. Samples were obtained from the ongoing ImmuneRACE study (first 160 participants) and from 1,254 subjects provided by 6 global collaborators. Nearly every sample came with metadata listing a de-identified subject ID, COVID-19 status, age in years and sex. Where HLA class I and class II types were available, the types were taken from metadata supplied by the sample provider, not from assay-based typing. What the study reported, not specific to this receptor: Clinical and demographic metadata were provided uncurated, with the amount varying by source and participant.

One collaborating source in Seattle enrolled patients while the patients were actively infected and followed the patients over time throughout the course of disease. Each collaborating institution followed its own protocols to collect whole blood in K2EDTA tubes. Collaborator samples were shipped for TCRbeta analysis as frozen whole blood, isolated PBMCs, or DNA extracted from either sample type. Of note for this clone: Its antigen is currently not known. No clone much larger than this one lies a single base away; base qualities are absent.

TCRbeta CDR3 regions were amplified from genomic DNA using the immunoSEQ Assay, a bias-controlled multiplex PCR. As for the original processing: Within the assay, amplification of reference gene primers was used to estimate how many nucleated cells each sample contained. To quantify the absolute abundance of each unique TCRbeta CDR3 rearrangement, sequence reads were collapsed and filtered. For each sample, productive Simpson clonality was calculated by taking the square root of Simpson's diversity index across productive rearrangements. The immuneACCESS repertoire file appears here via TCRdb, limited to in-frame rearrangements. These files lack a portion of the clones; in checked studies, under half of the deficit traces to unresolved V genes, and the cause of the others is not known. The V and J calls and clone size were taken over from that table, and D and trimming were inferred from the DNA. The sample profile shows 250,000 or so clones; 90% of them were found once. The ten largest clones capture 2.1% of the sample.

The germline V gene (reference sequence) sets CDR1 to SGHKS and CDR2 to YYEKEE. V is cut by 3 bases and J by 1 base, and the space between the germline ends is 17 bases. Taken from cysteine to phenylalanine, the CDR3 has 17 residues. The sequence is cut down to CDR3 DNA, 51 bases in frame from base 1. This TCR was recovered from a woman aged 55-70 years with COVID-19, enrolled during active disease. The material sequenced was peripheral blood. The rearranged chain carries TRBV5-5 and TRBJ1-5; possibly the D gene is TRBD1, per 5 matching bases. CDR3 loop: CASSSRTGLWSNQPQHF. The DNA reads TGTGCCAGCAGCTCCAGGACGGGACTTTGGAGCAATCAGCCCCAGCATTTT. The CDR3, completed at both ends by the reference TRBV5-5 and TRBJ1-5 genes, gives the full variable domain DAGVTQSPTHLIKTRGQQVTLRCSPISGHKSVSWYQQVLGQGPQFIFQYYEKEERGRGNFPDRFSARQFPNYSSELNVNALLLGDSALYLCASSSRTGLWSNQPQHFGDGTRLSIL.